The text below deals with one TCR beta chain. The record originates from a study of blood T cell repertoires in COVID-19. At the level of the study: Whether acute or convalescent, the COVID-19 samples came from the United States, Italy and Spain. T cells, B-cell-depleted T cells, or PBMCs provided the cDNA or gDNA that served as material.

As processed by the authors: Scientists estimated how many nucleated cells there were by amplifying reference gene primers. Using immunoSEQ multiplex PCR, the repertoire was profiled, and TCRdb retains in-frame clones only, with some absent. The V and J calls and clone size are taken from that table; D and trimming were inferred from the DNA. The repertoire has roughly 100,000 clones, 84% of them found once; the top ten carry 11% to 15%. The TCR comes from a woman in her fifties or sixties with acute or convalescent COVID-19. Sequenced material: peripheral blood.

CDR3 loop: CASSHIAGARETQYF. The CDR3 bases are TGTGCCAGCAGCCATATAGCGGGAGCGAGAGAGACCCAGTACTTC. The J gene is TRBJ2-5, the V gene TRBV14; 9 bases agree with TRBD2. Germline V gene lookup returns CDR1 SGHDN and CDR2 FVKESK. V lost 3 bases to trimming and J lost 4 bases; unmatched junction nucleotides: 6. The CDR3 contains 15 residues.